This T cell receptor (beta chain) was profiled in a study of technical replicates of blood from a handful of donors. Only in-frame clones appear in the TCRdb table, and some are missing; sequencing was by immunoSEQ multiplex PCR. The sample includes roughly 79,000 clones, just under 95% of them seen just once. This clonotype was sampled from a human donor in good health. The sample comprised T cells isolated from PBMCs.

CDR3 in amino acids: CASVTQGGTGELFF. Written as DNA, the CDR3 is TGTGCCAGCGTAACCCAGGGGGGTACCGGGGAGCTGTTTTTT. The chain combines TRBV6-6 with TRBJ2-2, with a tentative D call TRBD1 (7 bases). Germline V CDR1 and CDR2: MNHNY, SVGAGI (reference sequence). The CDR3 is 14 residues long. Trimming stripped 8 bases from V and 5 bases from J, with 15 bases between.